Below are 29 T cell receptor beta chains sequenced from a single sample in a study of blood T cell repertoires in COVID-19. This table comes from immunoSEQ multiplex PCR, and its TCRdb copy is limited to in-frame clones, with some not included. This sample carries fewer than 500,000 clones, approximately 87% of them seen once, and the ten largest clones take over 0.9%. Source material: PBMCs or T cells enriched from blood (not recorded which). These receptors were obtained from a woman in her 30s with acute COVID-19.

Notes on this clone: In the same sample, other DNA sequences code for this CDR3. The chain has TRBV19 and TRBJ2-3; 7 bases agree with TRBD2. The CDR3 length is 15 residues. Germline trimming cut 1 base from V and 3 bases from J; bases unmatched to any gene: 4. Germline-derived CDR1 and CDR2 are LNHDA and SQIVND (reference sequence). DNA of the CDR3: TGTGCCAGTAGTATAGTTGGCGGGGGAACAGATACGCAGTATTTT. This encodes CASSIVGGGTDTQYF.

This clone has just one count. The chain carries TRBV27 and TRBJ1-6; a possible D gene is TRBD1 (5 bases). Per the germline V gene, CDR1 is MNHEY and CDR2 is SMNVEV (reference sequence). V was cut by 6 bases and J by 8 bases, with 17 bases left in between. The length of the CDR3 is 15 residues. CDR3 sequence reads: CASRNLGLQDSPLHF. In nucleotides, the CDR3 is TGTGCCAGCAGGAACCTGGGACTACAGGATTCACCCCTCCACTTT.

The gene calls are TRBV10-3 and TRBJ2-3, with D unclear. Deletions cut 4 bases from V and 4 bases from J, with 9 bases between. CDR1 and CDR2 (germline): ENHRY, SYGVKD. The CDR3 spans 13 residues. The CDR3 region has the DNA TGTGCCATCAGTGGGCTCCTGGCAGATACGCAGTATTTT. Encoded protein: CAISGLLADTQYF.

The rearrangement links TRBV19 to TRBJ2-1; D might be TRBD2 (5 bases). The germline V gene encodes CDR1 LNHDA and CDR2 SQIVND (reference sequence). V lost 4 bases and J lost 0, with 10 bases in between. CDR3 size: 15 residues. CDR3 residues: CASSNGVSSYNEQFF. DNA of the CDR3: TGTGCCAGTAGTAACGGGGTGAGCTCCTACAATGAGCAGTTCTTC.

This clone was recorded a few times. The chain links TRBV7-9 to TRBJ1-1; no clear D gene. V lost 1 base and J lost 1, with 10 bases in between. Germline V gene sequence: CDR1 SEHNR, CDR2 FQNEAQ (reference sequence). CDR3 length equals 15 residues. The CDR3 protein is CASSLGRRKNTEAFF. CDR3 nucleotide sequence: TGTGCCAGCAGCTTAGGCAGGCGCAAGAACACTGAAGCTTTCTTT.

V gene TRBV2 combines with J gene TRBJ1-5; 10 nucleotides match TRBD1. The CDR3 spans 13 residues. The V gene's germline CDR1 is SNHLY and CDR2 FYNNEI. Trimming at V came to 7 bases and at J to 9 bases, leaving 6 bases not matched to a gene. CDR3 coding DNA: TGTGCCAGCACCTTCGGGACAGGGGTGCCCCAGCATTTT. It specifies CASTFGTGVPQHF.

This clone was observed a few times. V and J are TRBV24-1 and TRBJ2-7; no definite D call. CDR1 and CDR2 from the germline V gene are KGHDR and SFDVKD. The CDR3 loop spans 15 amino acids. The V end lost 2 bases, the J end lost 0 bases, and 10 bases lay between the germline ends. The CDR3: CATSDSRTSSYEQYF. The CDR3 DNA is TGTGCCACCAGTGATTCCCGCACGAGCTCCTACGAGCAGTACTTC.

The chain joins TRBV5-4 to TRBJ1-2, with D possibly being TRBD1 (5 bases). Germline V gene data show CDR1 as SGHNT and CDR2 as YYREEE (reference sequence). The CDR3 loop spans 15 amino acids. V dropped 4 bases and J dropped 5 bases, with 18 bases sitting between them. CDR3 DNA sequence: TGTGCCAGCAGCGACCTAGGGCTGGGGGGATATGGCTACACCTTC. It specifies CASSDLGLGGYGYTF.

The chain uses TRBV10-3 and TRBJ1-5; 7 positions agree with TRBD1. The J segment lost 1 base and the V segment lost 5 bases, leaving 5 bases of the junction unmatched. CDR1 ENHRY and CDR2 SYGVKD come from the germline V gene. The CDR3 spans 15 residues. CDR3 amino acids: CAISPGQASNQPQHF. The CDR3 DNA sequence: TGTGCCATCAGTCCCGGACAGGCGAGCAATCAGCCCCAGCATTTT.

This chain uses TRBV5-3 with TRBJ1-2, with 7 bases aligning to TRBD1. TRBV5-3 is an open reading frame whose function is uncertain. The CDR3 totals 13 residues. The V and J ends lost 4 bases and 5 bases, in that order; junction bases with no gene match: 5. Here the CDR3 DNA reads TGTGCCAGAAGCGATGACAGGGAATATGGCTACACCTTC. Residues: CARSDDREYGYTF.

The chain is built from TRBV9 and TRBJ2-2, with D perhaps matching TRBD2 (6 bases). Between the trimmed V and J ends, which lost 2 bases and 2 bases, there was a span of 16 bases. This CDR3 contains 17 residues. Germline lookup yields CDR1 SGDLS and CDR2 YYNGEE. CDR3 in amino acids: CASSVGLLNVNTGELFF. CDR3 DNA: TGTGCCAGCAGCGTGGGACTCCTTAACGTAAACACCGGGGAGCTGTTTTTT.

V gene TRBV30 combines with J gene TRBJ1-6; D call uncertain. Germline lookup yields CDR1 GTSNPN and CDR2 SVGIG (reference sequence). The V gene lost 2 bases and the J gene lost 9 bases, with 14 bases spanning the gap. The CDR3 covers 14 residues. The chain's CDR3 is CAWSFASGGSPLHF. CDR3 nucleotides: TGTGCCTGGAGTTTTGCCTCCGGTGGTTCACCCCTCCACTTT.

Only a few counts were recorded for this clone. The CDR3 DNA follows: TGTGCCAGCAGCTTGCTGGGGGGAAACGAGCAGTACTTC. As protein: CASSLLGGNEQYF. The V call is TRBV5-4, the J call TRBJ2-7; D possibly corresponds to TRBD2 (6 bases). CDR3 length: 13 amino acids. Trimming left V 1 base short and J 5 bases short, with 10 bases between. Per germline, CDR1 SGHNT and CDR2 YYREEE (reference sequence).

The table lists this clone with a few counts. The J gene is TRBJ1-4, the V gene TRBV4-1; a possible D gene is TRBD1 (5 bases). CDR3 length: 16 amino acids. V shed 1 base and J shed 7 bases, with 16 bases lying between them. Looked up from germline, CDR1 is MGHRA and CDR2 is YSYEKL. This CDR3 is CASSQGFTTGGEKLFF. The CDR3 nucleotides read TGCGCCAGCAGCCAAGGGTTTACCACGGGGGGTGAAAAACTGTTTTTT.

CDR3: CASSEGFRGTYEQYF. Here the CDR3 DNA reads TGCGCCAGCAGTGAAGGGTTCCGCGGGACCTACGAGCAGTACTTC. V is TRBV10-1 and J is TRBJ2-7, with D possibly TRBD2 on 6 matching bases. The V gene's germline CDR1 is WNHNN and CDR2 SYGVQD (reference sequence). Trimming removed 3 bases at V and 2 bases at J, with 14 bases between. The CDR3 is 15 residues long.

The chain carries TRBV5-1 and TRBJ2-3; D is perhaps TRBD1 (6 bases). Germline values: CDR1 SGHRS, CDR2 YFSETQ. Between the trimmed V and J ends, which lost 4 bases and 0 bases, there was a span of 15 bases. The CDR3 is made up of 16 amino acids. In DNA, the CDR3 is TGCGCCAGCAGCCCACTTAGGACAGACAGCACAGATACGCAGTATTTT. Encoded protein: CASSPLRTDSTDTQYF.

The CDR3 region has the DNA TGTGCCAGCAGCTTAAGCGGGGGAAACTACAATGAGCAGTTCTTC. It specifies CASSLSGGNYNEQFF. This chain uses TRBV7-8 with TRBJ2-1; 8 bases match TRBD2. J lost 3 bases, V lost 2 bases, and 3 bases had no gene match. This CDR3 comprises 15 residues. Germline CDR1 reads SGHVS; CDR2 reads FQNEAQ. The full variable domain, completed using reference TRBV7-8 and TRBJ2-1, is GAGVSQSPRYKVAKRGQDVALRCDPISGHVSLFWYQQALGQGPEFLTYFQNEAQLDKSGLPSDRFFAERPEGSVSTLKIQRTQQEDSAVYLCASSLSGGNYNEQFFGPGTRLTVL.

In nucleotides, the CDR3 is TGTGCCAGCAGCCCTCTTGGAGAATCCTACGAGCAGTACTTC. Its protein product is CASSPLGESYEQYF. V gene TRBV7-6 combines with J gene TRBJ2-7; unclear D gene. From germline, CDR1 is SGHVS and CDR2 FNYEAQ. The CDR3 spans 14 residues. The V gene lost 5 bases and the J gene lost 1 base, with 12 bases spanning the gap. Filled out from reference TRBV7-6 and TRBJ2-7, the complete variable domain reads GAGVSQSPRYKVTKRGQDVALRCDPISGHVSLYWYRQALGQGPEFLTYFNYEAQQDKSGLPNDRFSAERPEGSISTLTIQRTEQRDSAMYRCASSPLGESYEQYFGPGTRLTVT.

V gene TRBV4-3 combines with J gene TRBJ1-2; D unresolved. There are 15 residues in the CDR3. V shed 1 base and J shed 8 bases, with 17 bases lying between them. CDR1 LGHNA and CDR2 YSLEER come from the germline V gene. The CDR3 reads CASSQVLRGEGGYTF. The CDR3 DNA sequence: TGCGCCAGCAGCCAAGTTCTAAGAGGTGAGGGAGGCTACACCTTC.

V gene TRBV5-8 combines with J gene TRBJ1-4; the match to TRBD1 covers 8 bases. The V segment lost 2 bases and the J segment 10 bases; nucleotides outside the gene matches: 1. The CDR3 is 12 amino acids. Germline loops: CDR1 SGHTS, CDR2 YDEGEE. The CDR3 protein is CASSLGQGKLFF. The CDR3 region has the DNA TGTGCCAGCAGCTTAGGACAGGGAAAACTGTTTTTT.

The J gene is TRBJ1-5, the V gene TRBV9, with TRBD1 matching over 7 bases. Germline V gene data show CDR1 as SGDLS and CDR2 as YYNGEE. J was trimmed by 4 bases and V by 4 bases; bases with no gene match: 8. CDR3 length equals 15 residues. The DNA for the CDR3 is TGTGCCAGCAGCCCTCAGGGACAGACTAATCAGCCCCAGCATTTT. Its protein is CASSPQGQTNQPQHF.

This chain connects TRBV29-1 to TRBJ2-1, with D perhaps matching TRBD1 (5 bases). The CDR3 consists of 14 residues. V was clipped by 3 bases and J by 0 bases, with 9 bases between them. The germline V gene has CDR1 SQVTM and CDR2 ANQGSEA. CDR3 loop: CSVDRASSYNEQFF. The CDR3, as DNA: TGCAGCGTTGACAGGGCGAGCTCCTACAATGAGCAGTTCTTC.

The chain has TRBV7-3 and TRBJ1-6; D gene unclear. Germline V gene lookup returns CDR1 SGHTA and CDR2 FQGTGA. The CDR3 length is 15 residues. Trimming removed 1 base from V and 5 bases from J, with 9 bases in between. CDR3 in DNA: TGTGCCAGCAGCTTAAGGGGAGGTCATAATTCACCCCTCCACTTT. This encodes CASSLRGGHNSPLHF.

V is TRBV7-3 and J is TRBJ1-5; D is unclear. Looked up from germline, CDR1 is SGHTA and CDR2 is FQGTGA. V lost 1 base and J lost 7, with 8 bases in between. The CDR3 contains 13 residues. DNA of the CDR3: TGTGCCAGCAGCTTAAAGGGAGGCCAGCCCCAGCATTTT. Translation gives CASSLKGGQPQHF.

The V and J genes are TRBV1 and TRBJ2-2; the table's TRBD1 call for D was not verified on the DNA. TRBV1 is flagged as a pseudogene. The CDR3 spans 19 residues. CDR3: CTSSLPDRGRSERTGELFF. CDR3 sequence (DNA): TGCACCAGCAGTCTTCCCGACAGGGGTAGATCTGAGCGCACCGGGGAGCTGTTTTTT.

The chain recombines TRBV11-2 with TRBJ2-2, with D perhaps TRBD2 (6 bases). Between the trimmed V and J ends, which lost 5 bases and 5 bases, there was a span of 15 bases. The CDR3 extends over 15 amino acids. In germline, CDR1 is SGHAT, CDR2 FQNNGV. The CDR3 DNA is TGTGCCAGCAGCCCCCCGGGACTCGGGACCGGGGAGCTGTTTTTT. Amino acids: CASSPPGLGTGELFF. Full variable domain (outside the CDR3, taken from reference TRBV11-2 and TRBJ2-2): EAGVAQSPRYKIIEKRQSVAFWCNPISGHATLYWYQQILGQGPKLLIQFQNNGVVDDSQLPKDRFSAERLKGVDSTLKIQPAKLEDSAVYLCASSPPGLGTGELFFGEGSRLTVL.

V gene TRBV6-5 combines with J gene TRBJ1-4; D ambiguous. V was trimmed by 11 bases and J by 5 bases, leaving 18 bases between them. The germline gives CDR1 MNHEY, CDR2 SVGAGI. There are 14 residues in the CDR3. CDR3 in amino acids: CAGYCGVPNEKLFF. The CDR3 region has the DNA TGTGCCGGCTACTGCGGGGTCCCCAATGAAAAACTGTTTTTT.

V and J are TRBV29-1 and TRBJ1-1, with 7 bases matching TRBD1. Germline V gene data show CDR1 as SQVTM and CDR2 as ANQGSEA. The CDR3 extends over 14 amino acids. The V segment lost 6 bases and the J segment 1 base; nucleotides outside the gene matches: 8. CDR3 sequence (DNA): TGCAGCGTAACCCTCAGGGGGGCGAACACTGAAGCTTTCTTT. It is translated as CSVTLRGANTEAFF.

This clone turned up a few times. The chain joins TRBV6-4 to TRBJ2-7; 7 nucleotides align to TRBD1. The V and J ends lost 7 bases and 2 bases, in that order; junction bases with no gene match: 8. The germline CDR1 and CDR2 sequences are MRHNA and SNTAGT. The CDR3 sequence is 14 residues long. This chain's CDR3 is CASTLDRPTYEQYF. In DNA form, the CDR3 reads TGTGCCAGCACCTTGGACAGGCCGACCTACGAGCAGTACTTC.